What follows describes a single T cell receptor (beta chain). As yet, its antigen is unknown. The record originates from a study of shared clonotypes between healthy human individuals. Study outcomes and limitations: Approximately 5% was the fraction of naive CD4 clonotypes found shared across a few donors.

In the authors' workflow: Sequence data from immunoSEQ were junction-only and lacked quality scores; consequently, filtering differed. The table came from immunoSEQ multiplex PCR; TCRdb's copy has only in-frame clones and leaves some out. That table furnishes V, J and clone size, whereas the DNA furnished D and trimming. Of approximately 2.3 million clones in the sample, 85% to 95% are singletons; the top ten hold 0.3% to 0.4%. V gave up 5 bases and J gave up 5 bases, with 17 bases separating them. The germline V gene has CDR1 SGHRS and CDR2 YFSETQ. The CDR3 spans 15 residues. Donors comprised healthy HIV-negative adults lacking recent acute infections or vaccinations.

The gene calls are TRBV5-1 and TRBJ2-1; possibly TRBD2 for D (5 bases). The source is a man aged 18 to 29 in good health. Some clones in this sample may be carry-over from other donors' samples. The sample comprised naive CD4+ T cells from PBMCs. Documented subset: CD45RA+ positively selected. The DNA for the CDR3 is TGCGCCAGCAGGCCCCGGGCGGCGGGTGACAATGAGCAGTTCTTC. Translation: CASRPRAAGDNEQFF.